The TCR beta chain described here comes from a study of blood T cell repertoires in COVID-19. Study in general: Samples taken during acute and convalescent COVID-19 were collected in the United States, Italy and Spain. Sample material is recorded as cDNA or gDNA derived from T cells, B-cell-depleted T cells, or PBMCs.

TCRdb's copy holds only in-frame clones and misses some; the assay was immunoSEQ multiplex PCR. The data show over 100,000 clones, around three quarters seen once. CDR3 length: 12 amino acids. CDR1 is GTSNPN, CDR2 SVGIG, per germline (reference sequence). Deletions cut 0 bases from V and 11 bases from J, with 13 bases between. This receptor was taken from a human donor in a cohort sampled during active or convalescent COVID-19. The chain recombines TRBV30 with TRBJ1-1; D remains ambiguous. Source material: peripheral blood. CDR3 amino acids: CAWSVEPGGAFF. In DNA form, the CDR3 reads TGTGCCTGGAGTGTAGAGCCCGGAGGGGCTTTCTTT.